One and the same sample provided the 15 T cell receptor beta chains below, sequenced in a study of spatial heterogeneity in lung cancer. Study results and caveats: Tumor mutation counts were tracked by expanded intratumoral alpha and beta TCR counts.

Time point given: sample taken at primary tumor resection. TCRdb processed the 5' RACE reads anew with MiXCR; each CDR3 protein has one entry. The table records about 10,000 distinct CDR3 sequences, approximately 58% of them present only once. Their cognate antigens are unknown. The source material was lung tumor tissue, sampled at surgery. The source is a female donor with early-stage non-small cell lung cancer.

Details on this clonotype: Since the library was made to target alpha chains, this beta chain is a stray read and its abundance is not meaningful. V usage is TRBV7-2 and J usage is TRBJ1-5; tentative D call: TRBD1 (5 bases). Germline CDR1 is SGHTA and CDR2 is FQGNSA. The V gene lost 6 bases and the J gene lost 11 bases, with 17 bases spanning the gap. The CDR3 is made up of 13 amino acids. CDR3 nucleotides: TGTGCCAGCAGTTCAATTGGGGGAGGAGCCCAGCATTTT. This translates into CASSSIGGGAQHF.

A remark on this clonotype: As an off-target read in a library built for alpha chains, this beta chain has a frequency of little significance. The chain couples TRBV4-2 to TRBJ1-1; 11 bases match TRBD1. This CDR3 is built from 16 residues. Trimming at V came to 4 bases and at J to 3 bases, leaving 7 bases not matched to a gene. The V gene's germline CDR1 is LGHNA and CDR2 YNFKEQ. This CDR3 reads CASSPSGQGGYTEAFF. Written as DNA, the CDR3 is TGTGCCAGCAGCCCCTCGGGACAGGGGGGATACACTGAAGCTTTCTTT.

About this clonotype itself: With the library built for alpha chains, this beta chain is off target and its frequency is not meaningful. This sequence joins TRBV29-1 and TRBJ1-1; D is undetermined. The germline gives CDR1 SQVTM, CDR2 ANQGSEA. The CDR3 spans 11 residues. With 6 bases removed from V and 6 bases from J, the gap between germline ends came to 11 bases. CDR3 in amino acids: CSVIEGAEAFF. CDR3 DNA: TGCAGCGTGATTGAAGGAGCTGAAGCTTTCTTT.

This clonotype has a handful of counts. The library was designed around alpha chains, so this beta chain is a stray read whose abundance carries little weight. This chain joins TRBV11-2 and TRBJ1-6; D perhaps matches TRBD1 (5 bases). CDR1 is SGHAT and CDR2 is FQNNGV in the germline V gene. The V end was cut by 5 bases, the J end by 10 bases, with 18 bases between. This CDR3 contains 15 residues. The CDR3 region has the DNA TGTGCCAGCAGCCAATCTTGGCAGGGAGGATCACCCCTCCACTTT. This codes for CASSQSWQGGSPLHF.

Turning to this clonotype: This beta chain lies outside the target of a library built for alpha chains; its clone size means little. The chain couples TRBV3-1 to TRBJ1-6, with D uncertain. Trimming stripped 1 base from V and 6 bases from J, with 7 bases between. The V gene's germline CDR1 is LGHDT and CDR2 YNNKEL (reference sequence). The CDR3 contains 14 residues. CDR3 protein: CASSQGYSNSPLHF. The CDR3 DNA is TGTGCCAGCAGCCAAGGGTACAGTAATTCACCCCTCCACTTT.

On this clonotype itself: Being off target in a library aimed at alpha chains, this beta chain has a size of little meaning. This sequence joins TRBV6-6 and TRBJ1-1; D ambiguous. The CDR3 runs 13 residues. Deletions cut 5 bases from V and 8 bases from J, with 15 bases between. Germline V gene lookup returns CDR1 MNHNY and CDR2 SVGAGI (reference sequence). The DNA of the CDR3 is TGTGCCAGCAGTCTTGTTGGCCCCTCAGAAGCTTTCTTT. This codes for CASSLVGPSEAFF.

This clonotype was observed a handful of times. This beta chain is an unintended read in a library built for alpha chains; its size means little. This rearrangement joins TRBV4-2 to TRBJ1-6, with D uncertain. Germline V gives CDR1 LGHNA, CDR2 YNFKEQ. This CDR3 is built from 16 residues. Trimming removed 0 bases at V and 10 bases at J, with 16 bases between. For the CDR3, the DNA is TGTGCCAGCAGCCAAGATCTTGGCGGTTTAACCTCACCCCTCCACTTT. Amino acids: CASSQDLGGLTSPLHF.

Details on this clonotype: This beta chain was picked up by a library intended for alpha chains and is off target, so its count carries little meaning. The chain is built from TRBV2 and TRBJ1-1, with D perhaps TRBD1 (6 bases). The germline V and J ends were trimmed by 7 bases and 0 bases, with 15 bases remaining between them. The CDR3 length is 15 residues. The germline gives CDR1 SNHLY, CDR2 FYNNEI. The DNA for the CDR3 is TGTGCCAGCACCCCTCTGACAGGCCTGAACACTGAAGCTTTCTTT. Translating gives CASTPLTGLNTEAFF.

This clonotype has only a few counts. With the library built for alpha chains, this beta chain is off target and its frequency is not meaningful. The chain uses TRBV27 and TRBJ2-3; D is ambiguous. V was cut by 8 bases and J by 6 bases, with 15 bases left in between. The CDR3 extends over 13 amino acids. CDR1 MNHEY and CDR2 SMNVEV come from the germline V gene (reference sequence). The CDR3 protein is CASPKRPGDTQYF. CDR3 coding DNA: TGTGCCAGCCCGAAGAGACCCGGCGATACGCAGTATTTT.

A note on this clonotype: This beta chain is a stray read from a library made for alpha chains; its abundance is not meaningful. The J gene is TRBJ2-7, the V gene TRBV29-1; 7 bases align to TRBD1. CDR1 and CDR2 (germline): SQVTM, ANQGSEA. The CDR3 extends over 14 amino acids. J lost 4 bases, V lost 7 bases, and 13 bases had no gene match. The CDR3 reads CSAGSDRPPYEQYF. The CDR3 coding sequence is TGCAGCGCCGGCTCGGACAGGCCACCTTACGAGCAGTACTTC.

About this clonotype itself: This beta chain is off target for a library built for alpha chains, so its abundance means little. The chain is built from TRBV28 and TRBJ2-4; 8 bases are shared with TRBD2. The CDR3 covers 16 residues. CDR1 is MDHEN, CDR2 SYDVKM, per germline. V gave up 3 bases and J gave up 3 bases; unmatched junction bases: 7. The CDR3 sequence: CASSFPAGGSKNIQYF. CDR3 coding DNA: TGTGCCAGCAGTTTTCCGGCGGGGGGAAGCAAAAACATTCAGTACTTC.

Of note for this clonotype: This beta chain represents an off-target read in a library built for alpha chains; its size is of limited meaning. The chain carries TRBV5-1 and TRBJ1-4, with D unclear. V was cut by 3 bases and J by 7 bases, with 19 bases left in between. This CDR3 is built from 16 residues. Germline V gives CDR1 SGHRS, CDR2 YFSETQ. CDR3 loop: CASSWPEDGLGEKLFF. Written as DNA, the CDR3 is TGCGCCAGCAGCTGGCCGGAGGATGGATTAGGTGAAAAACTGTTTTTT. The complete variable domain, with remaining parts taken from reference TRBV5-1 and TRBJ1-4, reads KAGVTQTPRYLIKTRGQQVTLSCSPISGHRSVSWYQQTPGQGLQFLFEYFSETQRNKGNFPGRFSGRQFSNSRSEMNVSTLELGDSALYLCASSWPEDGLGEKLFFGSGTQLSVL.

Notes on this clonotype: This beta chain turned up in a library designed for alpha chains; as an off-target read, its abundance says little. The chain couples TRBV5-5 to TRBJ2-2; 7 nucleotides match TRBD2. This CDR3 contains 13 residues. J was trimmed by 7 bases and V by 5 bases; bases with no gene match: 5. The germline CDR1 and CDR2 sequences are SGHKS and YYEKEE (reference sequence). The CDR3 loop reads CASRAGRNGELFF. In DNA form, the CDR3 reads TGTGCCAGCAGAGCGGGACGGAACGGGGAGCTGTTTTTT.

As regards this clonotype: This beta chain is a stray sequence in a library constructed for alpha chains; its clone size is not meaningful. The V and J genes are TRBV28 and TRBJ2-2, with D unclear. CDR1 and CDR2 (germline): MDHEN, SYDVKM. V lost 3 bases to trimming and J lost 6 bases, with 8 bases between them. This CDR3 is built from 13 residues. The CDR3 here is CASSLLQAGELFF. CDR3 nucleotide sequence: TGTGCCAGCAGTTTGCTTCAGGCCGGGGAGCTGTTTTTT.

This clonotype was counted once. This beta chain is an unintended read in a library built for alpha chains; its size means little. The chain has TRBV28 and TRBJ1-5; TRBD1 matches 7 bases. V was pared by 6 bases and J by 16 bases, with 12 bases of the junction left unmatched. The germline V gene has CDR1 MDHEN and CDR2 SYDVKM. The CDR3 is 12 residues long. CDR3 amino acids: CASSQRVGGIHF. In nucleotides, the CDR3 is TGTGCCAGCAGCCAAAGGGTAGGGGGCATTCATTTT.